A selection of T cell receptor beta chains follows, all from one sample in a study of blood T cells in healthy people across ages. One entry per CDR3 protein, called by TCRdb with MiXCR from the 5' RACE reads. The table shows over a million distinct CDR3 sequences, with 35% to 45% occurring only once. Sequencing input: blood. The receptors come from a woman aged 18-29 years in good health. Each CDR3 is given with its conserved first and last residue. The D gene is left open where the match is weak. The size field is filled for only some rows; it gives once, few, many or a size class.

D	size	J	V	DNA	CDR3
.	.	TRBJ2-5	TRBV12-3/TRBV12-4	TGTGCCAGCAGTTCGCCAGGGAAGGAGACCCAGTACTTC	CASSSPGKETQYF
.	once	TRBJ1-2	TRBV5-1	TGCGCCAGCAGCGTGGCAGGGGACCCTTATGGCTACACCTTC	CASSVAGDPYGYTF
.	once	TRBJ1-1	TRBV2	TGTGCCGGCAGTCCCCCTGAAGCTTTCTTT	CAGSPPEAFF
TRBD2	.	TRBJ2-3	TRBV12-3/TRBV12-4	TGTGCCAGCAGTTTCACTAGCGGGGGGCCCTCTAAGTCCGCAGATACGCAGTATTTT	CASSFTSGGPSKSADTQYF
TRBD1	.	TRBJ2-1	TRBV6-1	TGTGCCAGCGATCGACAGGGACAAGGATACAATGAGCAGTTCTTC	CASDRQGQGYNEQFF
TRBD1	.	TRBJ2-1	TRBV13	TGTGCCAGCAGCTCGCCACGGACAGGGCCTGGCCGGGTTGAGCAGTTCTTC	CASSSPRTGPGRVEQFF
.	.	TRBJ2-5	TRBV6-4	TGTGCCAGCAGTGTCAGACCGAACAATGAGCAGTACTTC	CASSVRPNNEQYF
TRBD1	.	TRBJ2-7	TRBV4-2	TGTGCCAGCAGCCATGGGACAGGGAAAGGATACGAGCAGTACTTC	CASSHGTGKGYEQYF
.	once	TRBJ2-4	TRBV5-6	TGTGCCAGCAGATCTCGGCGATTAACGGAAAACATTCAGTACTTC	CASRSRRLTENIQYF
TRBD2	.	TRBJ2-5	TRBV20-1	TGCAGTGCCACCCTAGCGGGGGGGCGAGAGACCCAGTACTTC	CSATLAGGRETQYF
TRBD2	.	TRBJ2-1	TRBV4-2	TGTGCCAGCAGCCAAGATCCCATACTAGCGGGGCGACCCTACAATGAGCAGTTCTTC	CASSQDPILAGRPYNEQFF
.	few	TRBJ2-1	TRBV12-3/TRBV12-4	TGTGCCAGCGCCGAATATAGCGAGTGGGATGAGCAGTTCTTC	CASAEYSEWDEQFF
TRBD1	few	TRBJ1-4	TRBV20-1	TGCAGTGCAAGCCTCCGGGACAGGAAGAGAGAAAAACTGTTTTTT	CSASLRDRKREKLFF
.	.	TRBJ2-1	TRBV28	TGTGCCAGCAGTTTGGGGCGGGGGCCGTCCTACAATGAGCAGTTCTTC	CASSLGRGPSYNEQFF
TRBD1	.	TRBJ1-2	TRBV5-1	TGCGCCAGCAGCTTTTCGGGACAGGGACCCTATGGCTACACCTTC	CASSFSGQGPYGYTF
.	.	TRBJ2-5	TRBV20-1	TGCAGTGCTAGTGTAACAGGCCAAGAGACCCAGTACTTC	CSASVTGQETQYF
.	.	TRBJ2-3	TRBV20-1	TGCAGTGCTGGCCGCGGGAGCACAGATACGCAGTATTTT	CSAGRGSTDTQYF
.	.	TRBJ2-5	TRBV5-8	TGTGCCAGCAGCTTCGGGCAGGCTCCGTACCAGGAGACCCAGTACTTC	CASSFGQAPYQETQYF
.	.	TRBJ2-1	TRBV21-1	TGTGCCAGCCCCTGGAATGAGCAGTTCTTC	CASPWNEQFF